The entry below describes one T cell receptor (beta chain). Its antigen is currently unknown. These data belong to a study of brain T cells in children with intractable seizures. Per the germline V gene, CDR1 is MGHRA and CDR2 is YSYEKL. CDR3 length equals 18 residues. Trimming removed 0 bases from V and 2 bases from J; junction bases left unmatched: 2. Time point in this sample: blood from clinic visit 5 months post-surgery; TSC patient then seizure free. The study, taken as a whole, reports: Only CDR3 sequence similarity suggested viral specificity, without known HCMV serostatus.

Assay used: immunoSEQ multiplex PCR; TCRdb lists only in-frame clones, some missing. The sample carries about 340,000 clones, over 85% recorded once. The input for sequencing was peripheral blood, taken 4 to 5 months after surgery. This TCR derives from a boy under three years old with tuberous sclerosis and intractable seizures. The chain links TRBV4-1 to TRBJ2-1; 15 bases map to TRBD2. The CDR3 protein is CASSQDGLAGGPYNEQFF. In DNA form, the CDR3 reads TGCGCCAGCAGCCAAGACGGACTAGCGGGAGGGCCCTACAATGAGCAGTTCTTC.